This T cell receptor beta chain is drawn from a study of cytomegalovirus exposure and HLA in healthy donors. Study summary: According to later analysis, the same platform produced the roughly 120 validation and 666 first-cohort repertoires.

The CDR3 covers 14 residues. Germline V gene sequence: CDR1 LNHDA, CDR2 SQIVND (reference sequence). V lost 7 bases and J lost 0; bases outside the gene matches: 4. TCRdb keeps only in-frame clones here, not all; method: immunoSEQ multiplex PCR. The repertoire has 300,000 to 350,000 clones, approximately 88% of them found once; the top ten carry roughly 0.88%. Findings and limits, study-wide: Rarity held for most TCR sequences, but there were some public TCRs that occurred in many donors. The TCR clusters that emerged in the first cohort tended, a later analysis found, to co-occur in the approximately 130 validation repertoires. Both high specificity and high sensitivity reportedly marked the classifier's diagnosis of cytomegalovirus status.

Note on this clone: Its antigen is not identified.

The sequencing input was PBMCs. This TCR came from a man aged 30 to 45 in good health and CMV-seronegative. The chain has TRBV19 and TRBJ1-2; 8 positions match TRBD1. CDR3 DNA: TGTGCCAGTACCTCGACAGGGGCTAACTATGGCTACACCTTC. Residues: CASTSTGANYGYTF.